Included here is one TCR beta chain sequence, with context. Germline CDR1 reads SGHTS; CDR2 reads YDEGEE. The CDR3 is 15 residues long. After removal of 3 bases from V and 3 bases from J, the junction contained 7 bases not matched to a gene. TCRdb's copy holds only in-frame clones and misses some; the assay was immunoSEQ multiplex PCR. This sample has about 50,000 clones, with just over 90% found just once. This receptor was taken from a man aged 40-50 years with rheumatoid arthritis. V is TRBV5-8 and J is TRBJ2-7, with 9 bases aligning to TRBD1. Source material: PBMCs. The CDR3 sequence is CASSSGTGNNYEQYF. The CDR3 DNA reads TGTGCCAGCAGCTCCGGGACAGGGAATAACTACGAGCAGTACTTC.